This T cell receptor beta chain appears in the sequencing data of a study of blood T cell repertoires in COVID-19. Overall study context: Acute-phase and convalescent COVID-19 samples originated in the United States, Italy and Spain. From T cells, B-cell-depleted T cells, or PBMCs came the material, which was cDNA or gDNA.

With 4 bases removed from V and 0 bases from J, the gap between germline ends came to 6 bases. The CDR3 contains 13 residues. The germline gives CDR1 KGHSH, CDR2 LQKENI. Per the study methods: Using reference gene primer amplification, nucleated cell counts were estimated. Data came from immunoSEQ multiplex PCR; TCRdb stores just in-frame clones and leaves some out. D and trimming come from the DNA, and the V and J calls and clone size come from that table. The sample has about 97,000 clones, roughly nine tenths seen once. The sample consisted of peripheral blood. The origin of this receptor is a man aged 60 to 69 with acute or convalescent COVID-19. This chain uses TRBV18 with TRBJ1-2; D not resolved. The CDR3 nucleotides are TGTGCCAGCTCACTTAATACTAACTATGGCTACACCTTC. Translating gives CASSLNTNYGYTF.